Detailed here is one TCR beta chain. The sample belongs to a study of liver allograft versus peripheral blood T cells. Study context: Within transplanted livers, the T cell receptor repertoires were examined and compared against the repertoires present in the peripheral blood of liver transplant recipients.

V trimming: 2 bases; J trimming: 9 bases; junction bases outside the gene matches: 5. The CDR3 has 14 residues. The germline V gene encodes CDR1 DFQATT and CDR2 SNEGSKA (reference sequence). TCRdb re-analysed the reads in MiXCR, keeping a single row per CDR3 protein. The data hold thousands of distinct CDR3 sequences, with approximately 17% observed a single time. This sequence was found in a human patient who had a liver transplant. Some T cells may arise from the graft donor. The genes are TRBV20-1 and TRBJ2-1, with 12 nucleotides matching TRBD2. As DNA, the CDR3 is TGCAGTGCTAGATCTAGCGGGGGGGCCGGTGAGCAGTTCTTC. Its protein is CSARSSGGAGEQFF.